This T cell receptor beta chain was recovered during a study of metastatic and nonmetastatic thyroid tumors. Study at large: The authors compared repertoires across blood and tumor or nodule tissue from malignant and benign thyroid patients. Broader study findings: Patients with malignant thyroid tumors reportedly had significantly higher TCR beta diversity than those with benign nodules, in blood and tumor.

CDR1 is DFQATT and CDR2 is SNEGSKA in the germline V gene (reference sequence). The length of the CDR3 is 15 residues. V shed 1 base and J 0 bases; nucleotides not matched to a gene: 2. In this sample, this clone turned up many times. Antigen specificity is unknown. Among the patients, none had received any treatment before thyroid surgery. Original processing notes: The distant-metastasis classifier for papillary thyroid cancer was built from CDR3 differences across clinicopathological groups. TCRdb called clones again from the PCR reads with MiXCR. Here the V and J calls rest on TCRdb's processing, not on the authors' analysis. The sample yields approximately 16,000 clones, roughly 13% seen once.

The V call is TRBV20-1, the J call TRBJ2-3; 9 nucleotides align to TRBD1. This receptor was identified in a female donor with papillary thyroid cancer or a benign thyroid nodule (not recorded which). Some clones in this sample may be carry-over from other donors' samples. Material: blood. CDR3 in DNA: TGCAGTGCTAGAGGCGGACAGGGGAGCACAGATACGCAGTATTTT. Protein: CSARGGQGSTDTQYF.